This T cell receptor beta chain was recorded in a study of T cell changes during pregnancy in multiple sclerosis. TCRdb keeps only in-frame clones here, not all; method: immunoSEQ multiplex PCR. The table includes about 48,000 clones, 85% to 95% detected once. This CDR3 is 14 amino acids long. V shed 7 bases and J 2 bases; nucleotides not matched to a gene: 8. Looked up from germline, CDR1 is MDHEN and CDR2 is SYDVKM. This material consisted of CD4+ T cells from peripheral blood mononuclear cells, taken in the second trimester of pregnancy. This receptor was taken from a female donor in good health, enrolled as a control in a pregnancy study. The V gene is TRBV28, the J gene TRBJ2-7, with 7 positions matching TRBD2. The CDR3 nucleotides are TGTGCCAGCAACCCGGGACTACCTACCTACGAGCAGTACTTC. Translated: CASNPGLPTYEQYF.